One T cell receptor beta chain is described in this entry. Its antigen remains unidentified. The sample holds no much larger clone one base away, and base qualities are not on file. This sample is drawn from a study of T cells in placental villitis. A note on the overall study: The study compared placental TCR-beta repertoires across villitis of unknown etiology, gestational-age-matched unaffected controls, and infectious villitis to test an allograft-versus-infection hypothesis.

TCR-beta CDR3 regions were amplified from genomic DNA with the immunoSEQ v4 bias-controlled multiplex PCR assay, run blinded to group allocation. To estimate the quantities of nucleated cells and T cells in each sample, reference gene primers were added alongside the TCR-beta primers. Sequencing of the libraries was performed on an Illumina MiSeq with a 100-cycle paired-end protocol. Processing in the source paper ran as follows. Diversity and richness were calculated in immunoSEQ Analyzer software, with richness determined by iChao1 and clonality derived from Pielou evenness and Shannon diversity (0-1, with higher values meaning less diverse). CDR3 amino acid sequences with V/J genes were queried against VDJdb for CMV, EBV and influenza A specificities using confidence 3 and substitution 2. TCR-beta amino acid clonotype overlap between villitis of unknown etiology, infectious villitis and control repertoires was assessed with the Morisita-Horn index. TCRdb took this table from immuneACCESS and kept in-frame rearrangements with V and J called. Such tables lack part of the clones; where checked against another copy, unresolved V genes explain under half of the gap, and the rest is unexplained. V, J and clone size were drawn from that table, and D and trimming were deduced from the DNA. For this sample the table gives about 6,300 clones, of which around four fifths were detected only once. Clones ranked in the top ten supply around 8.6% of the sample.

The paper as a whole reports these results and caveats: Paraffin blocks contained small amounts of decidua, so some captured T cells, especially in controls, may have been decidual rather than villous infiltrates. CMV-specific clone frequencies were higher in infectious CMV cases than in villitis of unknown etiology (roughly 0.011 vs 0.001), which did not differ from controls. Sequencing bulk tissue made it impossible to distinguish helper, regulatory or cytotoxic T cells or to tell maternal from fetal T cells, and the approach excluded gamma-delta receptors.

The five infectious villitis placentae, four with confirmed cytomegalovirus and one with Toxoplasma gondii, were included without being matched to the other groups. The mothers in the infectious villitis group were younger, had smaller fetuses, and delivered preterm or had intrauterine demise in two cases. Placentae were collected after delivery and examined grossly and histologically before archival tissue was selected. Five 10-micron scrolls were cut from each FFPE block, and DNA was isolated using the AllPrep DNA/RNA FFPE Tissue kit. DNA concentration and purity were checked by NanoDrop, and RNA quality was assessed on a Bioanalyzer. The source is a human patient with infectious villitis; the placental T cells may come from both mother and fetus. The sequencing sample was made of placental tissue containing maternal and fetal cells.

The CDR3 protein is CAISESVLGAGLEQFF. The nucleotides read TGTGCCATCAGTGAGTCGGTCTTGGGGGCAGGTTTGGAGCAGTTCTTC. The rearranged chain carries TRBV10-3 and TRBJ2-1; TRBD1 is perhaps the D gene, given 6 matching bases. Spanning cysteine to phenylalanine, the CDR3 consists of 16 amino acids. The CDR3 DNA has 48 bases and is translated from base 1. The CDR1 and CDR2 encoded by the germline V gene are ENHRY and SYGVKD. Between the V and J ends, shortened by 0 bases and 10 bases respectively, the junction contains 19 bases.